The 26 T cell receptor beta chains below all came from one sample that was sequenced in a study of PD-1 blockade in classical Hodgkin lymphoma. Each patient experienced a relapse that followed autologous stem cell transplantation, and brentuximab vedotin exposure varied. Thawed PBMCs underwent magnetic negative selection to yield purified CD4+ T cells. Sequencing used immunoSEQ multiplex PCR; TCRdb keeps in-frame clones, though not all of them. Of around 31,000 clones in the sample, approximately 85% are singletons; the top ten hold 2% to 3%. The starting material was CD4+ T cells from blood, obtained at baseline. These receptors originate from a human donor with classical Hodgkin lymphoma.

CDR3 amino acids: CASSGTRNTEAFF. The CDR3 coding sequence is TGTGCCAGTTCTGGGACCCGGAACACTGAAGCTTTCTTT. The chain has TRBV6-4 and TRBJ1-1; D possibly corresponds to TRBD1 (5 bases). Germline CDR1 MRHNA, CDR2 SNTAGT. This CDR3 comprises 13 residues. The V end was cut by 9 bases, the J end by 1 base, with 12 bases between.

V is TRBV30 and J is TRBJ1-2; D possibly corresponds to TRBD1 (6 bases). The CDR3 is made up of 14 amino acids. The germline V gene encodes CDR1 GTSNPN and CDR2 SVGIG (reference sequence). The V and J ends lost 4 bases and 3 bases respectively, with 15 bases between them. In nucleotides, the CDR3 is TGTGCCTGGAATTGGTGGGGGCGCGACTATGGCTACACCTTC. Amino acid sequence: CAWNWWGRDYGYTF.

The J gene is TRBJ2-7, the V gene TRBV6-5; a weak D match, TRBD1 (5 bases). Germline values: CDR1 MNHEY, CDR2 SVGAGI. Trimming removed 0 bases at V and 5 bases at J, with 14 bases between. The CDR3 loop spans 15 amino acids. CDR3 sequence: CASSYSSRGMNEQYF. The CDR3 nucleotides are TGTGCCAGCAGTTACTCGAGTAGGGGAATGAACGAGCAGTACTTC.

The rearrangement joins TRBV27 to TRBJ2-7; TRBD2 agrees at 12 bases. The CDR3 is 15 residues long. V gave up 5 bases and J gave up 2 bases; unmatched junction bases: 4. Germline lookup yields CDR1 MNHEY and CDR2 SMNVEV (reference sequence). Written as DNA, the CDR3 is TGTGCCAGCAGTCCTCGACTAGCGGGAGCCTACGAGCAGTACTTC. Translated: CASSPRLAGAYEQYF.

The gene calls are TRBV18 and TRBJ2-5, with TRBD2 matching 13 bases. Trimming at V came to 4 bases and at J to 5 bases, leaving 4 bases not matched to a gene. The germline gives CDR1 KGHSH, CDR2 LQKENI. The CDR3 is 15 residues long. This CDR3 reads CASSRGLAGTETQYF. The CDR3 DNA reads TGTGCCAGCTCACGGGGACTAGCGGGAACGGAGACCCAGTACTTC.

The chain carries TRBV28 and TRBJ1-2; 8 nucleotides agree with TRBD1. CDR1 and CDR2 (germline): MDHEN, SYDVKM. Trimming took 5 bases from V and 4 from J; bases not matched to a gene: 3. The CDR3 is 13 residues long. CDR3 sequence (DNA): TGTGCCAGCAGTACGGGACAGGTCTATGGCTACACCTTC. As protein: CASSTGQVYGYTF.

The chain combines TRBV28 with TRBJ2-7, with a tentative D call TRBD1 (5 bases). The CDR3 extends over 18 amino acids. V gave up 2 bases and J gave up 2 bases, with 22 bases separating them. Germline values: CDR1 MDHEN, CDR2 SYDVKM. DNA for the CDR3: TGTGCCAGCAGTTTAGTAAGTAGTTGGGGCAGGGAAGCCTACGAGCAGTACTTC. The encoded protein is CASSLVSSWGREAYEQYF. The entire variable domain, with the rest obtained from reference TRBV28 and TRBJ2-7, is as follows: DVKVTQSSRYLVKRTGEKVFLECVQDMDHENMFWYRQDPGLGLRLIYFSYDVKMKEKGDIPEGYSVSREKKERFSLILESASTNQTSMYLCASSLVSSWGREAYEQYFGPGTRLTVT.

The CDR3 spells CASSADDRPSGNTIYF. In DNA form, the CDR3 reads TGTGCCAGCAGCGCAGACGACCGACCCTCTGGAAACACCATATATTTT. The chain employs TRBV5-6 and TRBJ1-3; D remains ambiguous. The CDR3 sequence is 16 residues long. Trimming removed 4 bases at V and 0 bases at J, with 14 bases between. Germline CDR1 is SGHDT and CDR2 is YYEEEE.

This clone was seen a handful of times. The gene calls are TRBV5-1 and TRBJ2-2; D is perhaps TRBD1 (6 bases). V lost 5 bases to trimming and J lost 2 bases, with 16 bases between them. The CDR3 spans 16 residues. The V gene's germline CDR1 is SGHRS and CDR2 YFSETQ. The CDR3 loop is CASRKPGTTNTGELFF. DNA for the CDR3: TGCGCCAGCAGAAAACCCGGGACAACAAACACCGGGGAGCTGTTTTTT.

J is TRBJ1-2 and V is TRBV7-2; D is undetermined. From germline, CDR1 is SGHTA and CDR2 FQGNSA. The CDR3 runs to 12 residues. The V end lost 5 bases, the J end lost 8 bases, and 12 bases lay between the germline ends. In DNA form, the CDR3 reads TGTGCCAGCAGCCAAAGGGCCGGAGGCTACACCTTC. Translating it yields CASSQRAGGYTF.

Only a few counts were recorded for this clone. The V call is TRBV30, the J call TRBJ1-5; the D gene is possibly TRBD1 (6 bases). From germline, CDR1 is GTSNPN and CDR2 SVGIG (reference sequence). The V end was cut by 2 bases, the J end by 5 bases, with 10 bases between. The CDR3 has 13 residues. The DNA for the CDR3 is TGTGCCTGGAGTACGACAGGAGATCAGCCCCAGCATTTT. Translated: CAWSTTGDQPQHF. Full variable domain (rest looked up from reference TRBV30 and TRBJ1-5): SQTIHQWPATLVQPVGSPLSLECTVEGTSNPNLYWYRQAAGRGLQLLFYSVGIGQISSEVPQNLSASRPQDRQFILSSKKLLLSDSGFYLCAWSTTGDQPQHFGDGTRLSIL.

This clone was seen a handful of times. J is TRBJ1-2 and V is TRBV2; a weak D match, TRBD1 (6 bases). Trimming left V 11 bases short and J 8 bases short, with 21 bases between. Germline values: CDR1 SNHLY, CDR2 FYNNEI. CDR3 length equals 13 residues. The CDR3 region is CAAGTPKTGGYTF. The DNA of the CDR3 is TGTGCCGCCGGGACACCTAAAACTGGAGGCTACACCTTC.

CDR3 coding DNA: TGTGCCAGCAGTTTAATTGCTAGCGGGATGTACAATGAGCAGTTCTTC. This codes for CASSLIASGMYNEQFF. V usage is TRBV28 and J usage is TRBJ2-1; 9 bases line up with TRBD2. V shed 2 bases and J 4 bases; nucleotides not matched to a gene: 6. The CDR3 loop spans 16 amino acids. CDR1 and CDR2 from the germline V gene are MDHEN and SYDVKM.

The chain uses TRBV29-1 and TRBJ2-7; the D is unclear. Germline V gives CDR1 SQVTM, CDR2 ANQGSEA. V shed 7 bases and J shed 9 bases, with 19 bases lying between them. The CDR3 is 12 amino acids. The CDR3 bases are TGCAGCGCCGGTAGTGGACGCGATGGGCAGTACTTC. Translating gives CSAGSGRDGQYF.

The chain joins TRBV27 to TRBJ2-1; TRBD1 aligns across 9 bases. Looked up from germline, CDR1 is MNHEY and CDR2 is SMNVEV (reference sequence). The CDR3 is 16 residues long. Trimming cost V 5 bases and J 7 bases; bases outside gene matches: 12. CDR3 nucleotide sequence: TGTGCCAGCAGTCCTACAGGGGGCCTCTGGGAGAATGAGCAGTTCTTC. Translating gives CASSPTGGLWENEQFF.

The gene calls are TRBV5-4 and TRBJ2-1; tentative D call: TRBD1 (6 bases). Trimming shortened V by 2 bases and J by 6 bases, and 12 bases separated the two germline ends. Germline CDR1 and CDR2: SGHNT and YYREEE (reference sequence). The CDR3 spans 14 residues. The CDR3 DNA sequence: TGTGCCAGCAGCTTACAGGGAATGGGCAATGAGCAGTTCTTC. Encoded protein: CASSLQGMGNEQFF.

CDR3 residues: CASRAQGLFTEAFF. The CDR3 DNA follows: TGTGCCAGCAGAGCACAGGGGTTGTTCACTGAAGCTTTCTTT. The chain joins TRBV25-1 to TRBJ1-1; 7 bases are shared with TRBD1. Trimming took 6 bases from V and 4 from J; bases not matched to a gene: 8. CDR1 MGHDK and CDR2 SYGVNS come from the germline V gene. CDR3 length: 14 residues.

The chain combines TRBV6-6 with TRBJ2-3; 8 bases line up with TRBD1. The CDR3 totals 16 residues. Germline values: CDR1 MNHNY, CDR2 SVGAGI (reference sequence). J lost 1 base, V lost 7 bases, and 10 bases had no gene match. Here the CDR3 reads CASNNRGVSGTDTQYF. The CDR3 DNA sequence: TGTGCCAGCAACAACAGGGGGGTTAGTGGCACAGATACGCAGTATTTT.

The V and J genes are TRBV5-6 and TRBJ1-1, with no clear D. The V and J ends lost 2 bases and 4 bases respectively, with 18 bases between them. CDR3 length: 16 amino acids. Germline V gives CDR1 SGHDT, CDR2 YYEEEE. This CDR3 reads CASSFQVMGAGTEAFF. In DNA form, the CDR3 reads TGTGCCAGCAGCTTTCAAGTCATGGGTGCGGGCACTGAAGCTTTCTTT.

V usage is TRBV2 and J usage is TRBJ2-7, with TRBD2 matching 13 bases. Per germline, CDR1 SNHLY and CDR2 FYNNEI. The CDR3 is 15 residues long. J gave up 4 bases and V 5 bases, and 5 bases lay outside the gene matches. Here the CDR3 reads CASSRTSGSLYEQYF. The CDR3 DNA follows: TGTGCCAGCAGTAGGACTAGCGGGAGTTTATACGAGCAGTACTTC.

The chain recombines TRBV19 with TRBJ1-2; D possibly corresponds to TRBD1 (5 bases). Germline CDR1 is LNHDA and CDR2 is SQIVND (reference sequence). V lost 9 bases, J lost 3 bases, and 17 bases lay in between. The CDR3 consists of 14 residues. The CDR3 here is CASRTAGQYYGYTF. For the CDR3, the DNA is TGTGCCAGCCGAACAGCAGGGCAGTACTATGGCTACACCTTC.

The chain couples TRBV30 to TRBJ1-2; the match to TRBD1 covers 9 bases. J gave up 3 bases and V 3 bases, and 5 bases lay outside the gene matches. Germline assignment: CDR1 GTSNPN and CDR2 SVGIG (reference sequence). This CDR3 is built from 14 residues. This chain's CDR3 is CAWSNRDRDYGYTF. Written as DNA, the CDR3 is TGTGCCTGGAGCAACCGGGACAGGGACTATGGCTACACCTTC.

This chain connects TRBV7-2 to TRBJ2-3; D gene unclear. CDR1 and CDR2 from the germline V gene are SGHTA and FQGNSA. Trimming shortened V by 2 bases and J by 1 base, and 13 bases separated the two germline ends. The CDR3 loop spans 16 amino acids. The CDR3 DNA reads TGTGCCAGCAGCTTATTGGCTGGCTGGGGCACAGATACGCAGTATTTT. Residues: CASSLLAGWGTDTQYF.

The V gene is TRBV7-2, the J gene TRBJ1-1; D is unresolved. Trimming left V 2 bases short and J 5 bases short, with 12 bases between. The germline CDR1 and CDR2 sequences are SGHTA and FQGNSA. The CDR3 spans 14 residues. CDR3 region: CASSLIREGTEAFF. DNA of the CDR3: TGTGCCAGCAGCTTAATAAGGGAAGGGACTGAAGCTTTCTTT.

The chain uses TRBV28 and TRBJ1-4, with 10 bases lining up with TRBD1. The germline gives CDR1 MDHEN, CDR2 SYDVKM. Trimming at V came to 5 bases and at J to 6 bases, leaving 6 bases not matched to a gene. The CDR3 spans 15 residues. CDR3 protein: CASSPQTGGYEKLFF. CDR3 nucleotides: TGTGCCAGCAGTCCACAGACAGGGGGCTATGAAAAACTGTTTTTT.

V is TRBV4-1 and J is TRBJ2-7; 7 nucleotides agree with TRBD1. With V trimmed by 4 bases and J by 2 bases, 14 bases remained unmatched. The CDR3 extends over 17 amino acids. Per the germline V gene, CDR1 is MGHRA and CDR2 is YSYEKL. CDR3 nucleotides: TGCGCCAGCAGCCGAGGCCTTCCCGGGACAGCCCCCTACGAGCAGTACTTC. It yields the protein CASSRGLPGTAPYEQYF.